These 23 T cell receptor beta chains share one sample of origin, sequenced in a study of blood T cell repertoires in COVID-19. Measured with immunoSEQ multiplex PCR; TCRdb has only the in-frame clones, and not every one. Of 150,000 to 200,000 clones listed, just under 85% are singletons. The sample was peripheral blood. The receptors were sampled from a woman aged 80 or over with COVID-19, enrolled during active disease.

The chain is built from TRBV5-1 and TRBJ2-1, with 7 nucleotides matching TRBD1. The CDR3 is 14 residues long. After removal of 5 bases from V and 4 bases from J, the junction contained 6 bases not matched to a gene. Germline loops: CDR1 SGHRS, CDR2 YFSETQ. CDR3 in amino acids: CASREQGLYNEQFF. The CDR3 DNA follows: TGCGCCAGCAGGGAACAGGGGCTTTACAATGAGCAGTTCTTC.

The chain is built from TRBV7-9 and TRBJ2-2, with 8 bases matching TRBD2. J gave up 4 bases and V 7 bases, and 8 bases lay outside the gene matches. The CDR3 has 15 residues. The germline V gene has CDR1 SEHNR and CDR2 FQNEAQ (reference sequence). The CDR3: CASIPSGGSTGELFF. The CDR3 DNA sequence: TGTGCCAGCATCCCCTCGGGGGGGTCCACCGGGGAGCTGTTTTTT.

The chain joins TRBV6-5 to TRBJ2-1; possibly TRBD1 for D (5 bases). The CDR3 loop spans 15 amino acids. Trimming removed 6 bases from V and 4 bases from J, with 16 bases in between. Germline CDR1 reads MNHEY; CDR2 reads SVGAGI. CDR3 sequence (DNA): TGTGCCAGCAGCATCCAAGACAGTCAATACAATGAGCAGTTCTTC. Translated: CASSIQDSQYNEQFF.

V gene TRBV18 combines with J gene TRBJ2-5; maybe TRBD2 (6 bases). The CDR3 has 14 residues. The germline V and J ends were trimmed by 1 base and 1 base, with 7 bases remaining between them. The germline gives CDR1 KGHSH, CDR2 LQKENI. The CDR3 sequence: CASSPRDFQETQYF. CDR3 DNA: TGTGCCAGCTCACCACGGGACTTCCAAGAGACCCAGTACTTC.

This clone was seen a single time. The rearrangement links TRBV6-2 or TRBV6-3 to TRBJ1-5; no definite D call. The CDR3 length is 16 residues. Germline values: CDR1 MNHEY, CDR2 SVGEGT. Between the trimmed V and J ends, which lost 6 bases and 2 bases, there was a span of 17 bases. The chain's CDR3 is CASSPTGGMGNQPQHF. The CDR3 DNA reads TGTGCCAGCAGCCCTACTGGAGGGATGGGCAATCAGCCCCAGCATTTT.

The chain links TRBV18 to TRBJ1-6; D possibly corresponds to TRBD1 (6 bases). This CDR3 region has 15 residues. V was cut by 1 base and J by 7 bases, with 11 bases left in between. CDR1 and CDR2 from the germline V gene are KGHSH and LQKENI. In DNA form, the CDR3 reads TGTGCCAGCTCACCACTGGCAGGGGAAAATTCACCCCTCCACTTT. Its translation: CASSPLAGENSPLHF.

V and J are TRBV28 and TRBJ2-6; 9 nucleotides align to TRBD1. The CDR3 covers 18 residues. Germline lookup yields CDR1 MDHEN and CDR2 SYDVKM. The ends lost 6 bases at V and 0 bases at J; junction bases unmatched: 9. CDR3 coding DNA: TGTGCCAGCAGGCCTCGACAGGGGGGCTTCTCTGGGGCCAACGTCCTGACTTTC. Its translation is CASRPRQGGFSGANVLTF. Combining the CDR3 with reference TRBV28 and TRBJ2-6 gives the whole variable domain DVKVTQSSRYLVKRTGEKVFLECVQDMDHENMFWYRQDPGLGLRLIYFSYDVKMKEKGDIPEGYSVSREKKERFSLILESASTNQTSMYLCASRPRQGGFSGANVLTFGAGSRLTVL.

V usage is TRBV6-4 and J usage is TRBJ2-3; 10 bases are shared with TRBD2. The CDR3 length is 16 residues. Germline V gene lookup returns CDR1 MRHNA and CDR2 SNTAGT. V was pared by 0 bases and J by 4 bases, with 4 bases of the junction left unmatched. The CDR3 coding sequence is TGTGCCAGCAGTGACTCGCAAGCGGGGGGGCCAGATACGCAGTATTTT. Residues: CASSDSQAGGPDTQYF.

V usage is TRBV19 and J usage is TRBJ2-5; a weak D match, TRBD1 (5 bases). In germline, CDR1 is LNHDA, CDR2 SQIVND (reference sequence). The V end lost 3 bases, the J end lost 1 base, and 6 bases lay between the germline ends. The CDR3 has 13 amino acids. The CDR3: CASSIDSQETQYF. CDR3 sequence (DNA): TGTGCCAGTAGTATCGACAGCCAAGAGACCCAGTACTTC.

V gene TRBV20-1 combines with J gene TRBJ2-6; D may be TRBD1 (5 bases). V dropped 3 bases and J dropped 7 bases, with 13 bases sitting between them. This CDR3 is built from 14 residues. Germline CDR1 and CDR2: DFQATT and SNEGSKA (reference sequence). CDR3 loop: CSASHSGAANVLTF. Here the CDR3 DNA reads TGCAGTGCTAGTCACTCTGGGGCCGCCAACGTCCTGACTTTC.

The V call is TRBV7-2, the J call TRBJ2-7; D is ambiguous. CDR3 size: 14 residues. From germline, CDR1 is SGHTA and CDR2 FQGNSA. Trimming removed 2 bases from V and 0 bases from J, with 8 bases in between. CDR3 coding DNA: TGTGCCAGCAGCTTACTAGGTGTCTCCTACGAGCAGTACTTC. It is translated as CASSLLGVSYEQYF.

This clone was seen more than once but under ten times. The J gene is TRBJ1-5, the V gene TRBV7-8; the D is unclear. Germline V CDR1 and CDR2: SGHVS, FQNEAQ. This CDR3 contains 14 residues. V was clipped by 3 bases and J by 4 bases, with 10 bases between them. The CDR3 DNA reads TGTGCCAGCAGCTTGATGTCCCTAAATCAGCCCCAGCATTTT. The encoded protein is CASSLMSLNQPQHF.

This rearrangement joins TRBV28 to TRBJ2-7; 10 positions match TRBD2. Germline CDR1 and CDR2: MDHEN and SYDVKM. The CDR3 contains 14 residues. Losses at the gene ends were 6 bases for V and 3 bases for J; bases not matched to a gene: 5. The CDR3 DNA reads TGTGCCAGCAGACCTAGCGGGAGTCTCTACGAGCAGTACTTC. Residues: CASRPSGSLYEQYF.

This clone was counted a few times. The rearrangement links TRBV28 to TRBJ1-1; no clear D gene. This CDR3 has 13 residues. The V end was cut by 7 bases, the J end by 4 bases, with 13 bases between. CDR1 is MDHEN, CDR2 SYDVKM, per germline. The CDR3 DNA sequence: TGTGCCAGCAATACTCCTAGGAGCACTGAAGCTTTCTTT. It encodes CASNTPRSTEAFF.

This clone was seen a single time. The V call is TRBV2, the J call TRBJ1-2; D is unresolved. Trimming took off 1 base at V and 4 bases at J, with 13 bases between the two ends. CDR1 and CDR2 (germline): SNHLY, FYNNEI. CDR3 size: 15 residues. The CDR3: CASSEVVGPSYGYTF. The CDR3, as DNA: TGTGCCAGCAGTGAAGTTGTGGGTCCTAGCTATGGCTACACCTTC.

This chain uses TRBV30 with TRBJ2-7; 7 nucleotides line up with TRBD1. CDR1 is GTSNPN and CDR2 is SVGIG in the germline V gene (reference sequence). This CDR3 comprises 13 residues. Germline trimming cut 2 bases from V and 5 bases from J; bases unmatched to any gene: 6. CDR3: CAWSRGQDNEQYF. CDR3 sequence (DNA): TGTGCCTGGAGTCGCGGACAGGACAACGAGCAGTACTTC.

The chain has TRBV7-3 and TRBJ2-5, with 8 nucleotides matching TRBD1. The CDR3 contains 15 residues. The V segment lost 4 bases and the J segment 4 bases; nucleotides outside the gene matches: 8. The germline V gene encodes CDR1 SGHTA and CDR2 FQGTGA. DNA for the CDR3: TGTGCCAGCAGCTCCGGACAGGGCCGGGGAGAGACCCAGTACTTC. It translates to CASSSGQGRGETQYF.

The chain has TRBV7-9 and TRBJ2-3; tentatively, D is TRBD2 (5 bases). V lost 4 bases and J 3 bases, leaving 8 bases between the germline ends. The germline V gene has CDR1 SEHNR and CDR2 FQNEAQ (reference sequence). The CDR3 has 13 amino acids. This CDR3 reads CASSSRRTDTQYF. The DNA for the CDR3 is TGTGCCAGCAGCTCCCGGAGGACAGATACGCAGTATTTT.

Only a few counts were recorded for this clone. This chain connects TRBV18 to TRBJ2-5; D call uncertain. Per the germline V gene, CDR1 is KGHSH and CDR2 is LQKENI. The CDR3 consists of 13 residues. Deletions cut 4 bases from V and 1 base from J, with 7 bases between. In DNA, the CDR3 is TGTGCCAGCTCACGCTCCAGCCAAGAGACCCAGTACTTC. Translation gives CASSRSSQETQYF.

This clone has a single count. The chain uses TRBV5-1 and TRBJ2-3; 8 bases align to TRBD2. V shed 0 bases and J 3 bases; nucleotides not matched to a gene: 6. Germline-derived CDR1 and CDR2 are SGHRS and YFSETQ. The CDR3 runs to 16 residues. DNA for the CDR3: TGCGCCAGCAGCTTGGTGGCGGGAGGCGGGACAGATACGCAGTATTTT. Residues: CASSLVAGGGTDTQYF.

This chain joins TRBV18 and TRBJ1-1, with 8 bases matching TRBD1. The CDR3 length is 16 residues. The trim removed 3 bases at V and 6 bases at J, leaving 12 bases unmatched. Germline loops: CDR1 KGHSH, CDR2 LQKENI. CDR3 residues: CASSPQGALANAEAFF. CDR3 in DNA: TGTGCCAGCTCACCGCAGGGGGCCCTAGCTAATGCTGAAGCTTTCTTT.

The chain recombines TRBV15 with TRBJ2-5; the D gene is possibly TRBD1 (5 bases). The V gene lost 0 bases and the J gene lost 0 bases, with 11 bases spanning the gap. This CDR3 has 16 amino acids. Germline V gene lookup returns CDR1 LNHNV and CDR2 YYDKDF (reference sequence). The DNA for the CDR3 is TGTGCCACCAGCAGAGAGCCAGGGCGGTACCAAGAGACCCAGTACTTC. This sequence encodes CATSREPGRYQETQYF.

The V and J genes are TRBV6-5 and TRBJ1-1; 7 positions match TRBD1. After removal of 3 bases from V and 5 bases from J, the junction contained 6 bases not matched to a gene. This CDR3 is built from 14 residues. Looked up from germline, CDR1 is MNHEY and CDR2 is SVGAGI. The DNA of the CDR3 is TGTGCCAGCAGTTATCAACACAGGGGAACTGAAGCTTTCTTT. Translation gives CASSYQHRGTEAFF.